Listed here are 19 T cell receptor beta chains from one sample, sequenced in a study of CD8 T cells in ankylosing spondylitis. TCRdb passed the 5' RACE reads through MiXCR, listing each CDR3 protein once. This repertoire shows a few hundred thousand distinct CDR3 sequences, over 8.5% found once; its top ten account for less than 7%. The specimen was blood, either unsorted or a sorted T cell fraction (not recorded which). Receptors originate from a male donor with ankylosing spondylitis or in good health (not recorded which).

This clonotype was seen a handful of times. The chain is built from TRBV6-6 and TRBJ2-1; D perhaps matches TRBD1 (6 bases). The germline V and J ends were trimmed by 8 bases and 5 bases, with 13 bases remaining between them. The CDR3 extends over 13 amino acids. Germline V gene sequence: CDR1 MNHNY, CDR2 SVGAGI (reference sequence). As DNA, the CDR3 is TGTGCCAGCTTCGGGACAACCAACAATGAGCAGTTCTTC. It is translated as CASFGTTNNEQFF.

V is TRBV27 and J is TRBJ2-7; 10 bases map to TRBD2. The CDR3 sequence is 16 residues long. V lost 3 bases, J lost 7 bases, and 12 bases stayed unmatched. Germline V CDR1 and CDR2: MNHEY, SMNVEV (reference sequence). CDR3 protein: CASSLGSSGRIKEQYF. CDR3 coding DNA: TGTGCCAGCAGTTTGGGTTCTAGCGGGAGAATAAAGGAGCAGTACTTC.

This clonotype appeared a few times. The J gene is TRBJ1-5, the V gene TRBV28, with TRBD1 matching 7 bases. Germline trimming cut 4 bases from V and 5 bases from J; bases unmatched to any gene: 8. CDR1 is MDHEN and CDR2 is SYDVKM in the germline V gene. The CDR3 is 15 amino acids. The CDR3 region is CASSSPRGGYQPQHF. The CDR3 nucleotides read TGTGCCAGCAGTTCCCCCCGAGGGGGCTATCAGCCCCAGCATTTT.

This clonotype was seen repeatedly, ten times or more. This chain uses TRBV27 with TRBJ1-2, with 7 bases fitting TRBD1. Germline assignment: CDR1 MNHEY and CDR2 SMNVEV (reference sequence). This CDR3 region has 16 residues. V was clipped by 6 bases and J by 8 bases; unmatched bases: 18. As DNA, the CDR3 is TGTGCCAGCAGAGATACAGGGGTAGATCCGGGAGTGGGCTACACCTTC. This gives the protein CASRDTGVDPGVGYTF.

This clonotype has at least ten counts. The chain is built from TRBV20-1 and TRBJ2-2, with 8 bases lining up with TRBD2. This CDR3 contains 13 residues. From germline, CDR1 is DFQATT and CDR2 SNEGSKA (reference sequence). J lost 6 bases, V lost 8 bases, and 8 bases had no gene match. CDR3: CSLSGNGAGELFF. The CDR3 bases are TGCAGTCTTAGCGGGAACGGTGCCGGGGAGCTGTTTTTT.

This clonotype was observed a few times. For the CDR3, the DNA is TGTGCCAGCAGCTTATTGAGGAGTGCCTACGAGCAGTACTTC. It is translated as CASSLLRSAYEQYF. V is TRBV7-8 and J is TRBJ2-7; D remains ambiguous. Per germline, CDR1 SGHVS and CDR2 FQNEAQ. The CDR3 covers 14 residues. With 2 bases removed from V and 2 bases from J, the gap between germline ends came to 10 bases.

This clonotype has a count of ten or more. The V gene is TRBV12-3 or TRBV12-4, the J gene TRBJ2-1; D may be TRBD1 or TRBD2 (5 bases each). CDR3 length equals 16 residues. Between the trimmed V and J ends, which lost 1 base and 5 bases, there was a span of 15 bases. DNA of the CDR3: TGTGCCAGCAGTTTAGGGGGGATTAGGTCCCACAATGAGCAGTTCTTC. Protein: CASSLGGIRSHNEQFF.

This clonotype was seen repeatedly, ten times or more. The rearrangement uses TRBV5-1 and TRBJ2-7, with D perhaps TRBD2 (5 bases). Germline-derived CDR1 and CDR2 are SGHRS and YFSETQ. The CDR3 runs to 15 residues. Trimming removed 0 bases at V and 2 bases at J, with 12 bases between. Here the CDR3 DNA reads TGCGCCAGCAGCTTGGGACTAAATTCCGCCTACGAGCAGTACTTC. It specifies CASSLGLNSAYEQYF.

Many counts were recorded for this clonotype. The chain has TRBV5-6 and TRBJ2-3; D might be TRBD2 (5 bases). The V and J ends lost 3 bases and 1 base respectively, with 15 bases between them. Germline CDR1 and CDR2: SGHDT and YYEEEE. This CDR3 spans 16 amino acids. The CDR3 DNA reads as TGTGCCAGCAGCTCTATCCGGGATCACGGCACAGATACGCAGTATTTT. This translates into CASSSIRDHGTDTQYF.

The genes are TRBV7-7 and TRBJ2-5, with D possibly being TRBD1 (7 bases). Per the germline V gene, CDR1 is SSHAT and CDR2 is FNYEAQ (reference sequence). V dropped 4 bases and J dropped 5 bases, with 17 bases sitting between them. This CDR3 contains 15 residues. CDR3 protein: CASSSSPGGRETQYF. Here the CDR3 DNA reads TGTGCCAGCAGCTCCTCCCCAGGGGGGAGGGAGACCCAGTACTTC.

This clonotype has at least ten counts. The chain carries TRBV24-1 and TRBJ2-7, with a tentative D call TRBD1 (7 bases). The CDR3 sequence is 16 residues long. V gave up 12 bases and J gave up 0 bases, with 23 bases separating them. Germline loops: CDR1 KGHDR, CDR2 SFDVKD. CDR3 loop: CASSGKAEGASYEQYF. CDR3 bases: TGTGCCTCGTCTGGGAAGGCGGAGGGGGCCTCCTACGAGCAGTACTTC.

For this clonotype: A clone one base away is much larger, so this may be a read error. CDR3 bases: TGCGCCAGCAGCACCGGGACTAAGAACACCGGGGCGCTGTTTTTT. Its protein is CASSTGTKNTGALFF. This chain links TRBV5-1 with TRBJ2-2; 7 bases agree with TRBD2. This CDR3 region has 15 residues. Germline V gene sequence: CDR1 SGHRS, CDR2 YFSETQ.

V and J are TRBV4-2 and TRBJ2-1; D uncertain. CDR3 length: 13 amino acids. Germline-derived CDR1 and CDR2 are LGHNA and YNFKEQ. The germline V and J ends were trimmed by 3 bases and 1 base, with 4 bases remaining between them. The CDR3 region has the DNA TGTGCCAGCAGCCACGAGTCCTACAATGAGCAGTTCTTC. Translation gives CASSHESYNEQFF.

Ten or more counts support this clonotype. V and J are TRBV5-1 and TRBJ1-6; D perhaps matches TRBD1 (5 bases). The CDR3 has 17 amino acids. V lost 2 bases to trimming and J lost 0 bases, with 12 bases between them. Germline V gene data show CDR1 as SGHRS and CDR2 as YFSETQ. The CDR3, as DNA: TGCGCCAGCAGCTTCGGAGGGGTGAGCTCCTATAATTCACCCCTCCACTTT. Translation gives CASSFGGVSSYNSPLHF.

This clonotype has a count of ten or more. CDR3 DNA: TGCGCCAGCAGCTTGGAATGGGGCAGACCCGAGGGGCAGTTCTTC. It specifies CASSLEWGRPEGQFF. The rearrangement joins TRBV5-1 to TRBJ2-1; D is possibly TRBD1 or TRBD2 (5 bases each). V gave up 0 bases and J gave up 12 bases, with 19 bases separating them. Germline CDR1 and CDR2: SGHRS and YFSETQ. The length of the CDR3 is 15 residues. Combining the CDR3 with reference TRBV5-1 and TRBJ2-1 gives the whole variable domain KAGVTQTPRYLIKTRGQQVTLSCSPISGHRSVSWYQQTPGQGLQFLFEYFSETQRNKGNFPGRFSGRQFSNSRSEMNVSTLELGDSALYLCASSLEWGRPEGQFFGPGTRLTVL.

V usage is TRBV5-1 and J usage is TRBJ1-4, with D unresolved. CDR1 is SGHRS, CDR2 YFSETQ, per germline. This CDR3 spans 13 amino acids. Trimming left V 5 bases short and J 8 bases short, with 13 bases between. CDR3 bases: TGCGCCAGCAGGCGGGAAGGCCTGGAAAAACTGTTTTTT. Translated, it gives CASRREGLEKLFF.

This clonotype was detected many times. The gene calls are TRBV5-1 and TRBJ2-1, with a tentative D call TRBD1 (6 bases). The germline gives CDR1 SGHRS, CDR2 YFSETQ. The CDR3 loop spans 16 amino acids. The V end lost 4 bases, the J end lost 3 bases, and 17 bases lay between the germline ends. The CDR3, as DNA: TGCGCCAGCAGCGATGGGGGCATGGGGATCTACAATGAGCAGTTCTTC. Translating it yields CASSDGGMGIYNEQFF.

In this sample, this clonotype turned up many times. This sequence joins TRBV9 and TRBJ2-3; D is uncertain. The V gene lost 0 bases and the J gene lost 0 bases, with 8 bases spanning the gap. There are 15 residues in the CDR3. The germline V gene encodes CDR1 SGDLS and CDR2 YYNGEE. In DNA form, the CDR3 reads TGTGCCAGCAGCGTAGCTGTCTACAGCACAGATACGCAGTATTTT. Amino acid sequence: CASSVAVYSTDTQYF.

This clonotype was seen a single time. This chain connects TRBV7-2 to TRBJ2-3, with 10 positions matching TRBD2. Per germline, CDR1 SGHTA and CDR2 FQGNSA. There are 14 residues in the CDR3. V shed 5 bases, J shed 4 bases, and the junction held 3 bases outside the gene matches. In DNA form, the CDR3 reads TGTGCCAGCAGCCCGACTAGCGGGTCAGATACGCAGTATTTT. Translating it yields CASSPTSGSDTQYF.